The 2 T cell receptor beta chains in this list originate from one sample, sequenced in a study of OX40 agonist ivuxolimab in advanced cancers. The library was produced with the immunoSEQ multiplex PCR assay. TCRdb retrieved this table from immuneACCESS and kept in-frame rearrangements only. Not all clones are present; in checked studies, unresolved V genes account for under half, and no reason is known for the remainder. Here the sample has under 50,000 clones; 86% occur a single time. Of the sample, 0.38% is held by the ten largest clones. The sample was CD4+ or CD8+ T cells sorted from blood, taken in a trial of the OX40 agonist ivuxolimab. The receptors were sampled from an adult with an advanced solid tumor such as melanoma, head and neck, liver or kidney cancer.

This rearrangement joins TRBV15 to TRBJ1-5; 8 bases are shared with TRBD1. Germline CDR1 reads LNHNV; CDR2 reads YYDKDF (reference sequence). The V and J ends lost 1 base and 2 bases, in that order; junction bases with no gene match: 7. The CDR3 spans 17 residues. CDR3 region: CATSRAGGTTGNQPQHF. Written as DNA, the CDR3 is TGTGCCACCAGCAGAGCAGGGGGCACCACGGGCAATCAGCCCCAGCATTTT. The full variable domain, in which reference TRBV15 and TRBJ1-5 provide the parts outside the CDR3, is DAMVIQNPRYQVTQFGKPVTLSCSQTLNHNVMYWYQQKSSQAPKLLFHYYDKDFNNEADTPDNFQSRRPNTSFCFLDIRSPGLGDTAMYLCATSRAGGTTGNQPQHFGDGTRLSIL.

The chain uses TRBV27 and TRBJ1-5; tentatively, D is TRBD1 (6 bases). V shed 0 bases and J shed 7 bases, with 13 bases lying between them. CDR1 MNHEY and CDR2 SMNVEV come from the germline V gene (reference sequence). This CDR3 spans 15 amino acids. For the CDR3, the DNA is TGTGCCAGCAGTTTATCGATACAGGGTAAACAGCCCCAGCATTTT. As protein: CASSLSIQGKQPQHF.